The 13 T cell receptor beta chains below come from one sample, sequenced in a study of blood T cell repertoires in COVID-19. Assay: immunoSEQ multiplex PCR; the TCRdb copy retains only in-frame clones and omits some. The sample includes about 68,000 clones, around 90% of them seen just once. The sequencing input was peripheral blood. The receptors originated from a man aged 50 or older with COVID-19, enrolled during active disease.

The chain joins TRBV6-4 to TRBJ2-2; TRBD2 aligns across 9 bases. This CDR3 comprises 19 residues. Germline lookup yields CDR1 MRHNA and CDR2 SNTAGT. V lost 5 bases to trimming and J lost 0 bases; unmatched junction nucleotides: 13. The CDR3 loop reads CASSPKTHKRGANTGELFF. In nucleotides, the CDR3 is TGTGCCAGCAGTCCCAAAACCCATAAGCGGGGGGCGAACACCGGGGAGCTGTTTTTT.

The CDR3 DNA is TGTGCCAGCAGTGAAGCGACAAGCTCCTACAATGAGCAGTTCTTC. Protein sequence: CASSEATSSYNEQFF. The J gene is TRBJ2-1, the V gene TRBV2; D gene uncertain. With 0 bases removed from V and 0 bases from J, the gap between germline ends came to 6 bases. The CDR3 is 15 amino acids. Per germline, CDR1 SNHLY and CDR2 FYNNEI.

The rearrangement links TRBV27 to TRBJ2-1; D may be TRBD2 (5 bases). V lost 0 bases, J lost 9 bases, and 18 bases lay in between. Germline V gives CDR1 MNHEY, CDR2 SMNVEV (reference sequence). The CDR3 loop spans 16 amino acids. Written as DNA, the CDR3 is TGTGCCAGCAGTTTATCTTCCCTTCTGTGGGCGGGTGAGCAGTTCTTC. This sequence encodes CASSLSSLLWAGEQFF.

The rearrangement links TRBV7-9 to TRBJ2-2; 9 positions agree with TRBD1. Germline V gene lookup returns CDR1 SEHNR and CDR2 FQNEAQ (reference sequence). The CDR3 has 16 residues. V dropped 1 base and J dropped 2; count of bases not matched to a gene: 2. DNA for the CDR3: TGTGCCAGCAGCTTAGACAGGGGGCGCAACACCGGGGAGCTGTTTTTT. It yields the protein CASSLDRGRNTGELFF. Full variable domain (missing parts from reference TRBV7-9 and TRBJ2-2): DTGVSQNPRHKITKRGQNVTFRCDPISEHNRLYWYRQTLGQGPEFLTYFQNEAQLEKSRLLSDRFSAERPKGSFSTLEIQRTEQGDSAMYLCASSLDRGRNTGELFFGEGSRLTVL.

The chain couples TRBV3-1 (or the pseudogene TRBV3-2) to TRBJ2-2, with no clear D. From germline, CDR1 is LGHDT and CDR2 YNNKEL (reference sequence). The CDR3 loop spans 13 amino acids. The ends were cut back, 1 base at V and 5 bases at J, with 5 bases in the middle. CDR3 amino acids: CASSQVSTGELFF. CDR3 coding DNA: TGTGCCAGCAGCCAAGTGTCGACCGGGGAGCTGTTTTTT.

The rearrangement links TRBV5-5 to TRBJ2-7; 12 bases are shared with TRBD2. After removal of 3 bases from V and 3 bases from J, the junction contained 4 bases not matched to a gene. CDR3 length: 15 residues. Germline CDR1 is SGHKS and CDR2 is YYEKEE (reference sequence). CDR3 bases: TGTGCCAGCAGCTCCCTAGCGGGAGGGAGCTACGAGCAGTACTTC. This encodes CASSSLAGGSYEQYF.

CDR3 nucleotide sequence: TGTGCCAGCAGTTTCCTAAATAACTATGGCTACACCTTC. Amino acid sequence: CASSFLNNYGYTF. The gene calls are TRBV27 and TRBJ1-2; D remains ambiguous. CDR1 MNHEY and CDR2 SMNVEV come from the germline V gene (reference sequence). V lost 3 bases, J lost 1 base, and 6 bases lay in between. This CDR3 region has 13 residues.

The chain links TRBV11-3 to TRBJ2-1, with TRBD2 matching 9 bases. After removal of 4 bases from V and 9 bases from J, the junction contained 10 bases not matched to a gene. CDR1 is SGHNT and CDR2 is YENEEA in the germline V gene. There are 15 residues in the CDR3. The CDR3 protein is CASSWGLAGGGEQFF. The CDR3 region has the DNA TGTGCCAGCAGCTGGGGACTAGCCGGAGGTGGTGAGCAGTTCTTC.

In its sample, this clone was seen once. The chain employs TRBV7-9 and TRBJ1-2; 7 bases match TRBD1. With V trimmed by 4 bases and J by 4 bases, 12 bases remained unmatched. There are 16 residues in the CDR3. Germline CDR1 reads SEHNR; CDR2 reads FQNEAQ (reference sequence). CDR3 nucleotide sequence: TGTGCCAGCAGCTCTGGGGGGACAGACGTTTCCTATGGCTACACCTTC. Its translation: CASSSGGTDVSYGYTF.

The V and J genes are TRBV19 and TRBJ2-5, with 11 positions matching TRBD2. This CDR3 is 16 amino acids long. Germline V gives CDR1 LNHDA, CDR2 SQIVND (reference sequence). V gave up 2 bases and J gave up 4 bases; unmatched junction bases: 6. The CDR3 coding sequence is TGTGCCAGTAGTATAATGGCTAGCGGGAGGCGAGAGACCCAGTACTTC. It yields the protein CASSIMASGRRETQYF.

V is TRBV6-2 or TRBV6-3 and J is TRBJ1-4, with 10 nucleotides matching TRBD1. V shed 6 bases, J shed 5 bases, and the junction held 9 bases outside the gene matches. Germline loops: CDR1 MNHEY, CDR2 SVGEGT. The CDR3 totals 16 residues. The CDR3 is CASSPDPGQGNEKLFF. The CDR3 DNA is TGTGCCAGCAGCCCTGATCCGGGACAGGGGAATGAAAAACTGTTTTTT.

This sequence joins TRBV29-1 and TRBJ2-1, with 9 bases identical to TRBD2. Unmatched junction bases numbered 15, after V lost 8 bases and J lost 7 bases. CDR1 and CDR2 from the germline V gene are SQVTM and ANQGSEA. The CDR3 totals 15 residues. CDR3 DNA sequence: TGCAGCCTCCGAGGTGGCGGGAGGGCCGGTAATGAGCAGTTCTTC. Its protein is CSLRGGGRAGNEQFF.

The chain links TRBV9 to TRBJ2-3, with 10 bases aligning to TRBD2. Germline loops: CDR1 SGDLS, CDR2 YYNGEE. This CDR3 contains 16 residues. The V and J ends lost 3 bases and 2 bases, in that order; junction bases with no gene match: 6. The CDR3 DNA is TGTGCCAGCAGCGAAAGACTAGCGGGCTTCACAGATACGCAGTATTTT. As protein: CASSERLAGFTDTQYF.